This T cell receptor (beta chain) was recovered during a study of blood T cell repertoires in COVID-19. Study overall: Both acute and convalescent COVID-19 samples were obtained from the United States, Italy and Spain. T cells, B-cell-depleted T cells, or PBMCs supplied cDNA or gDNA.

With 0 bases clipped from V and 8 bases from J, the junction kept 7 bases outside the gene matches. Germline CDR1 reads ENHRY; CDR2 reads SYGVKD. The CDR3 has 16 residues. Profiling relied on immunoSEQ multiplex PCR, and the TCRdb table lists in-frame clones only, not all of them. There are about 70,000 clones in the sample; around 87% occur only once, and 29% lies in the top ten. This sequence joins TRBV10-3 and TRBJ1-2, with 12 bases matching TRBD1. The sequenced material came from peripheral blood. The TCR was taken from a woman at least 80 years old with active or convalescent COVID-19. This CDR3 is CAISESLRDRGQGYTF. CDR3 nucleotides: TGTGCCATCAGTGAGTCGCTCCGGGACAGGGGGCAAGGCTACACCTTC.